The 31 T cell receptor beta chains listed next were all sequenced from one sample in a study of early T cells in non-severe SARS-CoV-2 infection. TCRdb reprocessed the 5' RACE reads via MiXCR and lists one record per CDR3 protein. The table records about 79,000 distinct CDR3 sequences, approximately 11% of them present only once. The sample taken for sequencing was whole blood. The receptors here all came from an adult who was a healthcare worker with PCR-confirmed SARS-CoV-2 infection or an uninfected control (not recorded which).

This clonotype was seen more than once but under ten times. The chain recombines TRBV29-1 with TRBJ1-1; D is uncertain. V was cut by 4 bases and J by 6 bases, with 15 bases left in between. This CDR3 is 13 amino acids long. The V gene's germline CDR1 is SQVTM and CDR2 ANQGSEA. CDR3 loop: CSVVEQVGAEAFF. The CDR3 region has the DNA TGCAGCGTTGTAGAGCAGGTTGGCGCTGAAGCTTTCTTT.

This clonotype was recorded many times. The CDR3 DNA sequence: TGTGCCAGCAGTTCATTACAGGGGGCGGAATATGGCTACACCTTC. Amino acids: CASSSLQGAEYGYTF. The chain couples TRBV27 to TRBJ1-2, with 9 bases aligning to TRBD1. The V gene's germline CDR1 is MNHEY and CDR2 SMNVEV (reference sequence). This CDR3 comprises 15 residues. Germline trimming cut 4 bases from V and 5 bases from J; bases unmatched to any gene: 8.

In its sample, this clonotype was seen many times. The CDR3, as DNA: TGTGCCAGCAGCCCGCCAGGACTAGCGGGGGGTCGCGAGCAGTTCTTC. It translates to CASSPPGLAGGREQFF. The chain is built from TRBV7-2 and TRBJ2-1, with 14 positions matching TRBD2. Germline lookup yields CDR1 SGHTA and CDR2 FQGNSA. Trimming cost V 5 bases and J 10 bases; bases outside gene matches: 10. This CDR3 region has 16 residues. Looking up the rest from reference TRBV7-2 and TRBJ2-1 gives the full variable domain: GAGVSQSPSNKVTEKGKDVELRCDPISGHTALYWYRQSLGQGLEFLIYFQGNSAPDKSGLPSDRFSAERTGGSVSTLTIQRTQQEDSAVYLCASSPPGLAGGREQFFGPGTRLTVL.

This clonotype was detected ten times or more. This chain joins TRBV4-3 and TRBJ2-1; D is possibly TRBD2 (6 bases). The germline V and J ends were trimmed by 3 bases and 9 bases, with 21 bases remaining between them. CDR3 length equals 16 residues. In germline, CDR1 is LGHNA, CDR2 YSLEER. This chain's CDR3 is CASSHAHLGPEGEQFF. The CDR3 DNA reads TGCGCCAGCAGCCACGCCCATCTGGGGCCGGAGGGTGAGCAGTTCTTC.

The chain combines TRBV29-1 with TRBJ1-2; D is undetermined. Germline CDR1 SQVTM, CDR2 ANQGSEA. CDR3 length: 11 amino acids. V lost 3 bases and J lost 4, with 6 bases in between. CDR3 residues: CSVDSSYGYTF. The CDR3 DNA sequence: TGCAGCGTTGACTCCAGCTATGGCTACACCTTC.

The chain is built from TRBV12-3 or TRBV12-4 and TRBJ2-5; D gene uncertain. Trimming cost V 7 bases and J 4 bases, with 7 bases left between them. The CDR3 loop spans 11 amino acids. CDR3 nucleotide sequence: TGTGCCAGCACCCTCCGAGAGACCCAGTACTTC. Amino acid sequence: CASTLRETQYF.

This clonotype was recorded many times. V and J are TRBV7-9 and TRBJ1-2, with D uncertain. The length of the CDR3 is 12 residues. Germline values: CDR1 SEHNR, CDR2 FQNEAQ (reference sequence). V lost 10 bases to trimming and J lost 8 bases, with 17 bases between them. CDR3 coding DNA: TGTGCCACAAAGGCCCCCGAGCACGGCTACACCTTC. Protein sequence: CATKAPEHGYTF.

This chain connects TRBV5-1 to TRBJ2-7; D not resolved. With 0 bases removed from V and 6 bases from J, the gap between germline ends came to 10 bases. Germline values: CDR1 SGHRS, CDR2 YFSETQ. The CDR3 extends over 13 amino acids. The CDR3 reads CASSLGQSGEQYF. Here the CDR3 DNA reads TGCGCCAGCAGCTTGGGCCAGTCAGGCGAGCAGTACTTC.

Comments on this clonotype: Being one base from a much bigger clone, this may be a read error. The chain has TRBV4-1 and TRBJ2-1; D is unclear. CDR1 and CDR2 from the germline V gene are MGHRA and YSYEKL. The CDR3 loop spans 17 amino acids. V lost 1 base to trimming and J lost 1 base, with 14 bases between them. As DNA, the CDR3 is TGCGCCAGCAGCCAAGTGGATTTGGTGATATCCTACAATGAGCAGTTCTTC. Translated: CASSQVDLVISYNEQFF.

This clonotype was counted between two and nine times. The rearrangement uses TRBV27 and TRBJ1-2, with D perhaps matching TRBD1 (5 bases). The germline gives CDR1 MNHEY, CDR2 SMNVEV (reference sequence). This CDR3 has 13 amino acids. V shed 6 bases and J shed 8 bases, with 16 bases lying between them. CDR3 region: CASRGEIYVGYTF. The CDR3, as DNA: TGTGCCAGCAGAGGGGAAATCTATGTAGGCTACACCTTC.

The CDR3 is CSVETWDSSYEQYF. CDR3 nucleotide sequence: TGCAGCGTTGAGACCTGGGACAGCTCCTACGAGCAGTACTTC. The chain carries TRBV29-1 and TRBJ2-7; 7 positions match TRBD1. From germline, CDR1 is SQVTM and CDR2 ANQGSEA. The V gene end was trimmed by 3 bases and the J gene end by 0 bases; junction bases not matched to a gene: 5. This CDR3 spans 14 amino acids.

This clonotype was counted a few times. The rearrangement uses TRBV19 and TRBJ2-7; D remains unclear. V was pared by 3 bases and J by 0 bases, with 6 bases between. The CDR3 has 13 amino acids. Germline V lookup: CDR1 LNHDA, CDR2 SQIVND (reference sequence). The CDR3 bases are TGTGCCAGTAGTATCGGCATCTCCTACGAGCAGTACTTC. Encoded protein: CASSIGISYEQYF.

Ten or more counts support this clonotype. This chain connects TRBV5-8 to TRBJ1-5; no firm D call. There are 12 residues in the CDR3. Germline values: CDR1 SGHTS, CDR2 YDEGEE. Between the trimmed V and J ends, which lost 4 bases and 3 bases, there was a span of 5 bases. The CDR3 DNA follows: TGTGCCAGCAGCAGATTCAATCAGCCCCAGCATTTT. Protein: CASSRFNQPQHF.

V and J are TRBV6-2 or TRBV6-3 and TRBJ1-5; 10 nucleotides agree with TRBD1. The germline V gene has CDR1 MNHEY and CDR2 SVGEGT. The CDR3 is made up of 15 amino acids. V shed 0 bases, J shed 4 bases, and the junction held 0 bases outside the gene matches. CDR3 coding DNA: TGTGCCAGCAGTTACTCGGGACAGGGGAATCAGCCCCAGCATTTT. It specifies CASSYSGQGNQPQHF.

Ten or more counts support this clonotype. The rearrangement uses TRBV7-9 and TRBJ2-2; the D gene could be TRBD1 or TRBD2 (5 bases each). There are 16 residues in the CDR3. Germline CDR1 SEHNR, CDR2 FQNEAQ (reference sequence). V was cut by 3 bases and J by 4 bases, with 15 bases left in between. The CDR3 DNA follows: TGTGCCAGCAGCTTGCCGGGACGTACTTCCACCGGGGAGCTGTTTTTT. Amino acid sequence: CASSLPGRTSTGELFF.

The CDR3 loop is CASSQETGLAGIQETQYF. CDR3 coding DNA: TGTGCCAGCAGCCAAGAGACAGGACTAGCGGGGATCCAAGAGACCCAGTACTTC. This rearrangement joins TRBV3-1 to TRBJ2-5, with 12 bases lining up with TRBD2. The CDR3 is 18 amino acids. Germline assignment: CDR1 LGHDT and CDR2 YNNKEL (reference sequence). Trimming removed 0 bases from V and 1 base from J; junction bases left unmatched: 6.

The chain carries TRBV7-2 and TRBJ2-5; D possibly corresponds to TRBD2 (5 bases). The CDR3 extends over 13 amino acids. Germline assignment: CDR1 SGHTA and CDR2 FQGNSA. V was trimmed by 5 bases and J by 2 bases, leaving 9 bases between them. As DNA, the CDR3 is TGTGCCAGCAGCCCGACTATACAAGAGACCCAGTACTTC. Amino acids: CASSPTIQETQYF.

This rearrangement joins TRBV5-5 to TRBJ1-1; D is perhaps TRBD1 (5 bases). Germline values: CDR1 SGHKS, CDR2 YYEKEE (reference sequence). V was cut by 6 bases and J by 6 bases, with 18 bases left in between. The CDR3 sequence is 14 residues long. For the CDR3, the DNA is TGTGCCAGCACCCCATGGGGGGGATCGGCTGAAGCTTTCTTT. Its translation: CASTPWGGSAEAFF.

This clonotype occurred many times. The gene calls are TRBV7-2 and TRBJ2-1; 10 bases are shared with TRBD2. The CDR3 is 15 amino acids. CDR1 SGHTA and CDR2 FQGNSA come from the germline V gene. V lost 3 bases and J lost 11; bases outside the gene matches: 10. CDR3 sequence (DNA): TGTGCCAGCAGCTTGTCCGGGACTAGCGACAAGAAGCAGTTCTTC. Translating gives CASSLSGTSDKKQFF.

The genes are TRBV3-1 and TRBJ2-5, with 9 bases that match TRBD2. The CDR3 is made up of 15 amino acids. Germline lookup yields CDR1 LGHDT and CDR2 YNNKEL (reference sequence). With 6 bases clipped from V and 5 bases from J, the junction kept 10 bases outside the gene matches. This CDR3 reads CASRLAGEPTETQYF. In DNA form, the CDR3 reads TGTGCCAGCAGATTAGCGGGGGAGCCTACCGAGACCCAGTACTTC.

This clonotype was seen more than once but under ten times. The chain carries TRBV4-1 and TRBJ2-7; TRBD1 agrees at 7 bases. V shed 5 bases, J shed 4 bases, and the junction held 8 bases outside the gene matches. The CDR3 length is 14 residues. The V gene's germline CDR1 is MGHRA and CDR2 YSYEKL. The DNA of the CDR3 is TGCGCCAGCAGCTTCGGGACAGAGGAGTACGAGCAGTACTTC. Its translation is CASSFGTEEYEQYF.

The chain has TRBV7-2 and TRBJ2-7; no clear D gene. CDR1 SGHTA and CDR2 FQGNSA come from the germline V gene. This CDR3 is 16 amino acids long. The ends were cut back, 4 bases at V and 2 bases at J, with 18 bases in the middle. The CDR3 spells CASSWGSGYIPYEQYF. The CDR3 DNA sequence: TGTGCCAGCAGCTGGGGATCAGGATACATTCCCTACGAGCAGTACTTC.

This clonotype occurred a few times. The V gene is TRBV6-6, the J gene TRBJ1-5; no clear D. V lost 7 bases and J lost 0, with 13 bases in between. The length of the CDR3 is 15 residues. Germline CDR1 reads MNHNY; CDR2 reads SVGAGI (reference sequence). The CDR3 DNA follows: TGTGCCAGCACCGACGGGTCCTATAGCAATCAGCCCCAGCATTTT. Protein sequence: CASTDGSYSNQPQHF.

This clonotype was seen at least ten times. The chain has TRBV4-2 and TRBJ2-7, with D hard to call. The germline V gene has CDR1 LGHNA and CDR2 YNFKEQ. V lost 0 bases, J lost 6 bases, and 9 bases lay in between. The CDR3 extends over 13 amino acids. The CDR3 spells CASSQDHMLEQYF. The CDR3 DNA is TGTGCCAGCAGCCAAGATCATATGCTCGAGCAGTACTTC.

The V and J genes are TRBV20-1 and TRBJ2-3; D may be TRBD2 (7 bases). The CDR3 sequence is 16 residues long. V was cut by 1 base and J by 0 bases, with 14 bases left in between. Per the germline V gene, CDR1 is DFQATT and CDR2 is SNEGSKA (reference sequence). The CDR3 DNA follows: TGCAGTGCTAGAGCCCTGGGGGGGCCCAGCACAGATACGCAGTATTTT. As protein: CSARALGGPSTDTQYF.

This clonotype was recorded a few times. The chain combines TRBV20-1 with TRBJ1-1, with TRBD1 matching 10 bases. After removal of 0 bases from V and 11 bases from J, the junction contained 12 bases not matched to a gene. Looked up from germline, CDR1 is DFQATT and CDR2 is SNEGSKA (reference sequence). The CDR3 has 15 residues. DNA of the CDR3: TGCAGTGCTAGAGATGGGACAGGGGCGGCGCTCATGGCTTTCTTT. Encoded protein: CSARDGTGAALMAFF.

This clonotype was seen many times. The rearrangement joins TRBV11-2 to TRBJ1-1, with D possibly matching TRBD1 (6 bases). V lost 1 base, J lost 4 bases, and 16 bases lay in between. The CDR3 is made up of 16 amino acids. Germline V gives CDR1 SGHAT, CDR2 FQNNGV. The CDR3 DNA is TGTGCCAGCAGCTTAGGGGGGGCCGGCGGGACCACTGAAGCTTTCTTT. Its translation: CASSLGGAGGTTEAFF.

This clonotype was counted a few times. The genes are TRBV7-2 and TRBJ1-1, with D perhaps TRBD1 (5 bases). Per the germline V gene, CDR1 is SGHTA and CDR2 is FQGNSA. This CDR3 spans 14 amino acids. Trimming took off 5 bases at V and 1 base at J, with 11 bases between the two ends. CDR3 coding DNA: TGTGCCAGCAGCCCTACAGACAGGAACACTGAAGCTTTCTTT. It codes for CASSPTDRNTEAFF.

The chain combines TRBV6-5 with TRBJ1-2, with D unresolved. CDR3 length: 16 residues. Trimming shortened V by 10 bases and J by 4 bases, and 25 bases separated the two germline ends. CDR1 and CDR2 from the germline V gene are MNHEY and SVGAGI. Written as DNA, the CDR3 is TGTGCCACCACCATCCGGGCTACCCAGAGTCTCTATGGCTACACCTTC. Protein sequence: CATTIRATQSLYGYTF.

This chain joins TRBV5-1 and TRBJ2-1; 7 bases align to TRBD2. The germline V gene encodes CDR1 SGHRS and CDR2 YFSETQ. There are 15 residues in the CDR3. The junction had 9 bases not matched to a gene; V was cut back by 3 bases and J by 6 bases. The DNA of the CDR3 is TGCGCCAGCAGCTACAGCGGGGAAAGGGTCAATGAGCAGTTCTTC. Encoded protein: CASSYSGERVNEQFF.

This clonotype occurred a few times. V gene TRBV7-9 combines with J gene TRBJ2-7; possible D gene TRBD1, 6 bases. The germline V gene encodes CDR1 SEHNR and CDR2 FQNEAQ (reference sequence). The CDR3 covers 15 residues. Trimming shortened V by 1 base and J by 7 bases, and 17 bases separated the two germline ends. In DNA form, the CDR3 reads TGTGCCAGCAGCTTAGGCTGGGGGCCCTCGGGGGAGCAGTACTTC. It encodes CASSLGWGPSGEQYF.